This T cell receptor (beta chain) was documented in a study of T cell therapy after organ transplantation. TCRdb's copy holds only in-frame clones and misses some; the assay was immunoSEQ multiplex PCR. Here the sample spans around 50,000 clones, 94% being singletons. With respect to this clone: Its antigen is as yet unknown.

This specimen was CD8+ T cells from blood, taken before autologous CMV-specific T cell therapy. The receptor comes from a human patient who had received a solid organ transplant and had CMV disease.

The CDR3 region has the DNA TGTGCCACCAGCAGAGATCGCGGGAATCAGCCCCAGCATTTT. It encodes CATSRDRGNQPQHF. The chain recombines TRBV15 with TRBJ1-5; the D is unclear. The V end was cut by 0 bases, the J end by 4 bases, with 7 bases between. Germline-derived CDR1 and CDR2 are LNHNV and YYDKDF (reference sequence). There are 14 residues in the CDR3.